What follows are 27 T cell receptor beta chains derived from one specimen sequenced in a study of identical twins. TCRdb processed the 5' RACE reads anew with MiXCR; each CDR3 protein has one entry. The repertoire includes around 680,000 distinct CDR3 sequences, around 8.6% of them detected once, and around 0.98% sits in the top ten. These data also featured in a second study, about yellow fever vaccine responses in identical twins.

The sequenced material came from PBMCs. Receptors originate from a woman aged 18-35 years in good health.

This clonotype was detected ten times or more. CDR3: CASSGRQGPETQYF. The CDR3 DNA sequence: TGTGCCAGCAGCGGCCGACAGGGTCCAGAGACCCAGTACTTC. The chain joins TRBV7-9 to TRBJ2-5, with 7 bases fitting TRBD1. CDR1 and CDR2 from the germline V gene are SEHNR and FQNEAQ (reference sequence). This CDR3 has 14 residues. Losses at the gene ends were 5 bases for V and 4 bases for J; bases not matched to a gene: 7.

This clonotype has a count of ten or more. This rearrangement joins TRBV15 to TRBJ2-4, with TRBD1 matching over 7 bases. The CDR3 spans 16 residues. V was pared by 0 bases and J by 5 bases, with 7 bases of the junction left unmatched. From germline, CDR1 is LNHNV and CDR2 YYDKDF (reference sequence). The chain's CDR3 is CATSRDKGAGENIQYF. The CDR3 DNA is TGTGCCACCAGCAGAGATAAGGGGGCAGGGGAAAACATTCAGTACTTC.

This clonotype has a handful of counts. V and J are TRBV6-2 or TRBV6-3 and TRBJ2-5, with TRBD2 matching 7 bases. Losses at the gene ends were 4 bases for V and 6 bases for J; bases not matched to a gene: 8. CDR3 length: 14 residues. Germline-derived CDR1 and CDR2 are MNHEY and SVGEGT. The CDR3 loop is CASSFRGGQQTQYF. The DNA of the CDR3 is TGTGCCAGCAGTTTCCGGGGAGGGCAACAGACCCAGTACTTC.

The genes are TRBV20-1 and TRBJ2-7; 7 bases agree with TRBD2. This CDR3 has 13 amino acids. The junction had 6 bases not matched to a gene; V was cut back by 5 bases and J by 2 bases. Germline V lookup: CDR1 DFQATT, CDR2 SNEGSKA (reference sequence). CDR3 residues: CSALNGGTYEQYF. CDR3 coding DNA: TGCAGTGCTCTAAACGGGGGGACCTACGAGCAGTACTTC.

The chain couples TRBV18 to TRBJ1-1; perhaps TRBD1 as D (6 bases). Trimming took 1 base from V and 3 from J, leaving 9 bases between them. CDR3 length equals 14 residues. CDR1 and CDR2 from the germline V gene are KGHSH and LQKENI. The CDR3 DNA sequence: TGTGCCAGCTCACCACAATCAGGGGACACTGAAGCTTTCTTT. This codes for CASSPQSGDTEAFF.

This clonotype was picked up many times. This rearrangement joins TRBV5-1 to TRBJ1-1, with 11 bases lining up with TRBD1. Germline CDR1 reads SGHRS; CDR2 reads YFSETQ. This CDR3 has 14 residues. The junction had 4 bases not matched to a gene; V was cut back by 4 bases and J by 5 bases. CDR3 in amino acids: CASSGGTGGTEAFF. CDR3 nucleotides: TGCGCCAGCAGCGGTGGGACAGGGGGTACTGAAGCTTTCTTT.

In this sample, this clonotype turned up a few times. The J gene is TRBJ2-3, the V gene TRBV9; TRBD1 agrees at 8 bases. Germline CDR1 SGDLS, CDR2 YYNGEE. The J segment lost 1 base and the V segment lost 3 bases, leaving 13 bases of the junction unmatched. The CDR3 loop spans 18 amino acids. CDR3 protein: CASSADRVLRTRTDTQYF. CDR3 DNA sequence: TGTGCCAGCAGCGCGGACAGGGTCCTCCGAACACGCACAGATACGCAGTATTTT.

The chain is built from TRBV12-3 or TRBV12-4 and TRBJ1-2; D not resolved. There are 14 residues in the CDR3. Between the trimmed V and J ends, which lost 6 bases and 5 bases, there was a span of 16 bases. CDR3 DNA: TGTGCCAGCAGCCATTCGCGAGCCGAATATGGCTACACCTTC. Translated: CASSHSRAEYGYTF.

This clonotype showed up many times. This chain connects TRBV7-9 to TRBJ2-1; unclear D gene. Deletions cut 4 bases from V and 5 bases from J, with 15 bases between. The CDR3 covers 15 residues. From germline, CDR1 is SEHNR and CDR2 FQNEAQ (reference sequence). Written as DNA, the CDR3 is TGTGCCAGCAGCTCGCCCCCGGCCGAGGACAATGAGCAGTTCTTC. Protein sequence: CASSSPPAEDNEQFF.

This clonotype appeared a single time. The chain links TRBV2 to TRBJ2-4, with unresolved D. The CDR3 spans 15 residues. Germline loops: CDR1 SNHLY, CDR2 FYNNEI. V was trimmed by 3 bases and J by 0 bases, leaving 9 bases between them. CDR3 amino acids: CASSDSTLAKNIQYF. For the CDR3, the DNA is TGTGCCAGCAGTGACTCGACCCTAGCCAAAAACATTCAGTACTTC.

This clonotype showed up just a few times. This sequence joins TRBV6-2 or TRBV6-3 and TRBJ2-2; D remains ambiguous. This CDR3 has 13 amino acids. V was trimmed by 0 bases and J by 11 bases, leaving 10 bases between them. Looked up from germline, CDR1 is MNHEY and CDR2 is SVGEGT. The CDR3 loop reads CASSYSLRVELFF. The CDR3 DNA is TGTGCCAGCAGTTACTCACTCCGGGTCGAGCTGTTTTTT.

This clonotype was seen only a few times. V gene TRBV7-9 combines with J gene TRBJ2-2; TRBD1 or TRBD2 may be the D gene (5 bases each). V was trimmed by 5 bases and J by 2 bases, leaving 12 bases between them. CDR3 length: 15 amino acids. Germline values: CDR1 SEHNR, CDR2 FQNEAQ (reference sequence). The CDR3 nucleotides are TGTGCCAGCAGCACGACGGGACCAAACACCGGGGAGCTGTTTTTT. This encodes CASSTTGPNTGELFF.

The rearrangement joins TRBV27 to TRBJ2-1; D is undetermined. This CDR3 has 13 amino acids. V lost 5 bases and J 8 bases, leaving 13 bases between the germline ends. CDR1 MNHEY and CDR2 SMNVEV come from the germline V gene (reference sequence). The CDR3 is CASSESLRYEQFF. In nucleotides, the CDR3 is TGTGCCAGCAGTGAAAGCCTGAGGTATGAGCAGTTCTTC.

This clonotype was recorded at least ten times. V is TRBV5-1 and J is TRBJ2-1, with TRBD2 identical over 9 bases. The V gene's germline CDR1 is SGHRS and CDR2 YFSETQ. J gave up 7 bases and V 6 bases, and 11 bases lay outside the gene matches. The CDR3 has 15 residues. The CDR3 reads CASTGRLAGTNEQFF. The CDR3 DNA sequence: TGCGCCAGCACGGGACGGCTAGCGGGAACAAATGAGCAGTTCTTC.

This clonotype showed up just a few times. The rearrangement links TRBV6-2 or TRBV6-3 to TRBJ2-3; 9 bases match TRBD1. This CDR3 is 16 amino acids long. The V gene's germline CDR1 is MNHEY and CDR2 SVGEGT. The V segment lost 2 bases and the J segment 3 bases; nucleotides outside the gene matches: 6. CDR3 sequence (DNA): TGTGCCAGCAGTTACGACCTAGGGACAGGGACAGATACGCAGTATTTT. Amino acid sequence: CASSYDLGTGTDTQYF.

This clonotype was seen at least ten times. This rearrangement joins TRBV5-1 to TRBJ2-2; the D gene is possibly TRBD2 (5 bases). The germline V gene has CDR1 SGHRS and CDR2 YFSETQ. The V end lost 0 bases, the J end lost 4 bases, and 13 bases lay between the germline ends. The CDR3 extends over 16 amino acids. CDR3 amino acids: CASSLGISSLTGELFF. As DNA, the CDR3 is TGCGCCAGCAGCTTGGGAATTTCTAGCCTCACCGGGGAGCTGTTTTTT.

The V call is TRBV30, the J call TRBJ2-5, with 7 bases fitting TRBD1. V was pared by 3 bases and J by 1 base, with 5 bases of the junction left unmatched. The CDR3 spans 14 residues. Looked up from germline, CDR1 is GTSNPN and CDR2 is SVGIG (reference sequence). The CDR3 loop is CAWRTGRRQETQYF. In DNA form, the CDR3 reads TGTGCCTGGAGGACAGGGCGGCGCCAAGAGACCCAGTACTTC.

This CDR3 reads CATSRGQGAETQYF. In nucleotides, the CDR3 is TGTGCCACCAGCAGGGGACAGGGTGCAGAGACCCAGTACTTC. The chain recombines TRBV15 with TRBJ2-5, with 9 nucleotides matching TRBD1. After removal of 3 bases from V and 4 bases from J, the junction contained 3 bases not matched to a gene. The germline V gene has CDR1 LNHNV and CDR2 YYDKDF (reference sequence). The CDR3 covers 14 residues. The full variable domain, in which reference TRBV15 and TRBJ2-5 provide the parts outside the CDR3, is DAMVIQNPRYQVTQFGKPVTLSCSQTLNHNVMYWYQQKSSQAPKLLFHYYDKDFNNEADTPDNFQSRRPNTSFCFLDIRSPGLGDTAMYLCATSRGQGAETQYFGPGTRLLVL.

This clonotype turned up a few times. This chain joins TRBV4-3 and TRBJ2-1, with unresolved D. Germline loops: CDR1 LGHNA, CDR2 YSLEER. Trimming pared 0 bases from V and 4 bases from J, leaving 10 bases between. The CDR3 consists of 15 residues. The DNA of the CDR3 is TGCGCCAGCAGCCAAGATTACAAGGCTTACAATGAGCAGTTCTTC. This codes for CASSQDYKAYNEQFF.

This clonotype was counted only a few times. The rearrangement joins TRBV6-5 to TRBJ2-5; D is uncertain. V was pared by 2 bases and J by 5 bases, with 15 bases between. Germline CDR1 and CDR2: MNHEY and SVGAGI. The CDR3 has 15 amino acids. The CDR3 loop reads CASSYGPSLVETQYF. DNA of the CDR3: TGTGCCAGCAGTTACGGGCCCTCCCTTGTGGAGACCCAGTACTTC.

This clonotype occurred many times. The chain employs TRBV28 and TRBJ2-3, with 7 bases fitting TRBD2. Trimming took 4 bases from V and 0 from J; bases not matched to a gene: 4. Per germline, CDR1 MDHEN and CDR2 SYDVKM. This CDR3 has 15 residues. This chain's CDR3 is CASSSSGVSTDTQYF. CDR3 nucleotide sequence: TGTGCCAGCAGTTCGAGCGGGGTCAGCACAGATACGCAGTATTTT.

In this sample, this clonotype turned up a few times. One junction end disagrees with the germline gene, perhaps due to a read error. The genes are TRBV10-3 and TRBJ2-3; D may be TRBD1 (5 bases). Germline V gives CDR1 ENHRY, CDR2 SYGVKD. The CDR3 is made up of 11 amino acids. CDR3 region: CAISEGGLGHF. CDR3 nucleotides: TGTGCCATCAGTGAAGGCGGCCTGGGGCATTTT.

The chain uses TRBV12-3 or TRBV12-4 and TRBJ2-2, with D perhaps TRBD1 (5 bases). V lost 8 bases, J lost 4 bases, and 20 bases lay in between. This CDR3 comprises 16 residues. The CDR3 sequence is CASRTVARTLTGELFF. For the CDR3, the DNA is TGTGCCAGCCGAACAGTTGCCCGGACACTCACCGGGGAGCTGTTTTTT.

The chain has TRBV4-2 and TRBJ2-7; 10 nucleotides align to TRBD1. Germline values: CDR1 LGHNA, CDR2 YNFKEQ. Trimming at V came to 3 bases and at J to 2 bases, leaving 4 bases not matched to a gene. There are 15 residues in the CDR3. The CDR3 reads CASSQAGTGAYEQYF. The CDR3 DNA is TGTGCCAGCAGCCAGGCCGGGACAGGGGCCTACGAGCAGTACTTC.

Details on this clonotype: One junction end does not reproduce the germline sequence, and a read error may be involved. The chain combines TRBV4-3 with TRBJ2-1, with 8 nucleotides matching TRBD2. The CDR3 runs to 15 residues. Germline CDR1 LGHNA, CDR2 YSLEER. Written as DNA, the CDR3 is TGCGCCAGCAGCAAAGATAGCGGGACAAACAATGAGCAGTTCTTC. Translating it yields CASSKDSGTNNEQFF.

Here the CDR3 reads CASSYIAGSDTQYF. CDR3 nucleotides: TGTGCCAGCAGTTACATAGCGGGATCAGATACGCAGTATTTT. This chain joins TRBV6-2 or TRBV6-3 and TRBJ2-3, with 8 bases identical to TRBD2. Looked up from germline, CDR1 is MNHEY and CDR2 is SVGEGT. There are 14 residues in the CDR3. The V segment lost 2 bases and the J segment 4 bases; nucleotides outside the gene matches: 2.

In this sample, this clonotype turned up a few times. V gene TRBV24-1 combines with J gene TRBJ2-1; no firm D call. There are 15 residues in the CDR3. The germline V and J ends were trimmed by 6 bases and 1 base, with 12 bases remaining between them. The germline V gene has CDR1 KGHDR and CDR2 SFDVKD. CDR3 DNA: TGTGCCACCAGTCCCGGGTTGGTATCCTACAATGAGCAGTTCTTC. This codes for CATSPGLVSYNEQFF.